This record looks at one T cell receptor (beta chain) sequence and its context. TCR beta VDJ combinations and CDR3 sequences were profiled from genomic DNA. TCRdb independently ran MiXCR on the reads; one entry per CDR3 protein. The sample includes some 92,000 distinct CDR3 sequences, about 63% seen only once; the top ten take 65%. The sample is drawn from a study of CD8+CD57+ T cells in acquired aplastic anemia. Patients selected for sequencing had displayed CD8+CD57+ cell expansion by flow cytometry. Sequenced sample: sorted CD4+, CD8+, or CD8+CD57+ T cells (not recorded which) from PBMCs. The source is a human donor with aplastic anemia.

CDR3 sequence: CASSEHYTEAFF. The CDR3, as DNA: TGTGCCAGCAGTGAACACTACACTGAAGCTTTCTTT. V and J are TRBV2 and TRBJ1-1; D not certain. Trimming shortened V by 2 bases and J by 3 bases, and 4 bases separated the two germline ends. Germline CDR1 reads SNHLY; CDR2 reads FYNNEI. The CDR3 is 12 amino acids.